The text below deals with one TCR beta chain. Its antigen is not identified. Measured with immunoSEQ multiplex PCR; TCRdb has only the in-frame clones, and not every one. In the table there are roughly 2.2 million clones, just over 90% of which are singletons. These data are taken from a study of shared clonotypes between healthy human individuals. General observations from the study: Sampling included only blood; tissue repertoires likely differ.

V shed 2 bases and J shed 9 bases, with 23 bases lying between them. The germline V gene has CDR1 MNHEY and CDR2 SMNVEV (reference sequence). This CDR3 comprises 17 residues. This TCR derives from a young man in good health. Some clones in this sample may be carry-over from other donors' samples. The chain is built from TRBV27 and TRBJ2-1; D remains unclear. Material: naive CD4+ T cells from PBMCs. Subset defined: CD45RA+ positively selected. DNA for the CDR3: TGTGCCAGCAGTTTACCGAAATCGATTCACCGCTGGGGTGAGCAGTTCTTC. It codes for CASSLPKSIHRWGEQFF.